This TCR beta chain was observed in a study of shared clonotypes between healthy human individuals. TCRdb's table, derived via immunoSEQ multiplex PCR, lists solely in-frame clones and lacks some. This sample has 760,000 or so clones, with approximately 97% found just once. Naive CD8 cells lacked CD45RO and underwent positive selection for CCR7, leaving out terminally differentiated effector memory CD45RA+ cells. The junction had 3 bases not matched to a gene; V was cut back by 5 bases and J by 5 bases. Germline values: CDR1 MDHEN, CDR2 SYDVKM. The CDR3 runs 13 residues. The receptor comes from a man between 25 and 39 years old in good health. The specimen was naive CD8+ T cells sorted from blood. The chain uses TRBV28 and TRBJ2-5, with 9 bases lining up with TRBD1. The CDR3 nucleotides read TGTGCCAGCAGTGTTGACAGGGGGGAGACCCAGTACTTC. Residues: CASSVDRGETQYF.